These 5 T cell receptor beta chains originate from one sample sequenced in a study of metastatic and nonmetastatic thyroid tumors. TCRdb reanalyzed the PCR reads with MiXCR. Of 15,000 or so clones listed, 3% to 4% are singletons. Thyroid surgery was preceded by no treatment in any patient. The sequencing sample was made of tumor tissue. These receptors came from a female donor with papillary thyroid cancer or a benign thyroid nodule (not recorded which). Some clones in this sample may be carry-over from other donors' samples.

The chain recombines TRBV6-4 with TRBJ2-2; 10 bases align to TRBD1. J lost 6 bases, V lost 2 bases, and 0 bases had no gene match. The CDR3 is 14 residues long. Germline V gene sequence: CDR1 MRHNA, CDR2 SNTAGT. DNA for the CDR3: TGTGCCAGCAGTGACGGACAGGGGGCCGGGGAGCTGTTTTTT. It specifies CASSDGQGAGELFF.

This clone has only a few counts. An end of the junction does not agree with germline; a read error may underlie this. The rearrangement joins TRBV4-1 to TRBJ2-7; the D gene is possibly TRBD1 (5 bases). From germline, CDR1 is MGHRA and CDR2 YSYEKL. This CDR3 is 14 amino acids long. CDR3 sequence reads: CASSYQGRAYEKYF. The CDR3 nucleotides read TGCGCCAGCAGCTACCAGGGAAGAGCCTACGAGAAGTACTTC.

In its sample, this clone was seen many times. This rearrangement joins TRBV5-1 to TRBJ1-1; D perhaps matches TRBD1 (6 bases). CDR1 and CDR2 (germline): SGHRS, YFSETQ. The CDR3 is made up of 15 amino acids. V lost 4 bases and J lost 1, with 14 bases in between. The CDR3 DNA follows: TGCGCCAGCAGCGTCCGGGACACCCCGAACACTGAAGCTTTCTTT. This translates into CASSVRDTPNTEAFF.

The V and J genes are TRBV7-2 and TRBJ2-7, with D possibly TRBD2 on 7 matching bases. The CDR3 spans 15 residues. With 4 bases removed from V and 0 bases from J, the gap between germline ends came to 13 bases. The germline CDR1 and CDR2 sequences are SGHTA and FQGNSA. CDR3 coding DNA: TGTGCCAGCAGCTCCGGGGGCGGGAGCTCCTACGAGCAGTACTTC. Its protein product is CASSSGGGSSYEQYF.

On this clone: A much larger clone lies one base from this, so it may be a read error. The V call is TRBV2, the J call TRBJ2-7, with D perhaps TRBD2 (5 bases). Trimming left V 4 bases short and J 2 bases short, with 15 bases between. The CDR3 has 15 amino acids. From germline, CDR1 is SNHLY and CDR2 FYNNEI. This CDR3 reads CASSVRHEGAYEQYF. The CDR3 nucleotides are TGTGCCAGCAGTGTCAGACATGAGGGTGCCTACGAGCAGTACTTC.